The 13 T cell receptor beta chains presented below share a single source sample, sequenced in a study of patients and donors after allogeneic stem cell transplantation. TCRdb re-called the RT-PCR reads through MiXCR, storing one row per CDR3 protein. The top ten clones hold around 5.5% of a sample with about a million distinct CDR3 sequences, roughly 18% of them seen once. The sample taken for sequencing was blood, either unsorted or a sorted T cell fraction (not recorded which). Source of these receptors: a human donor who was either an allogeneic HSCT recipient or a stem cell or donor lymphocyte infusion donor (not recorded which). It is not recorded whose cells these are; they may come from a transplant donor.

The V gene is TRBV20-1, the J gene TRBJ1-1; D remains unclear. The germline V gene has CDR1 DFQATT and CDR2 SNEGSKA (reference sequence). The CDR3 is 12 residues long. V lost 6 bases and J lost 4, with 12 bases in between. CDR3 residues: CSATGGRTEAFF. DNA of the CDR3: TGCAGTGCGACCGGCGGCCGCACTGAAGCTTTCTTT.

This clonotype turned up a few times. CDR3 nucleotide sequence: TGTGCCACCAGCACTTCGGGGATACTTGGGGGAAACACCATATATTTT. This codes for CATSTSGILGGNTIYF. The rearrangement links TRBV15 to TRBJ1-3; D ambiguous. From germline, CDR1 is LNHNV and CDR2 YYDKDF (reference sequence). The ends were cut back, 4 bases at V and 4 bases at J, with 17 bases in the middle. The CDR3 length is 16 residues.

This clonotype was counted at least ten times. The gene calls are TRBV12-3 or TRBV12-4 and TRBJ1-1, with a possible D match to TRBD1 (5 bases). V was clipped by 5 bases and J by 6 bases, with 16 bases between them. This CDR3 is built from 14 residues. In DNA form, the CDR3 reads TGTGCCAGCAGTCCCGGGACGGCAACCGCTGAAGCTTTCTTT. Amino acid sequence: CASSPGTATAEAFF.

This clonotype showed up just once. This CDR3 is CASSPPWSQETQYF. The DNA for the CDR3 is TGTGCCAGCAGCCCGCCCTGGTCCCAAGAGACCCAGTACTTC. The gene calls are TRBV11-3 and TRBJ2-5; D unresolved. The CDR3 consists of 14 residues. Trimming removed 5 bases at V and 1 base at J, with 11 bases between. The germline V gene encodes CDR1 SGHNT and CDR2 YENEEA.

This clonotype was seen only a few times. J is TRBJ2-1 and V is TRBV7-2; the D gene is possibly TRBD1 (6 bases). The CDR3 runs 11 residues. Germline lookup yields CDR1 SGHTA and CDR2 FQGNSA. With 5 bases removed from V and 9 bases from J, the gap between germline ends came to 8 bases. This CDR3 is CASSTGSEQFF. The CDR3 nucleotides read TGTGCCAGCAGCACAGGGAGTGAGCAGTTCTTC.

This clonotype turned up a few times. V gene TRBV4-1 combines with J gene TRBJ2-1; 7 bases line up with TRBD2. This CDR3 region has 16 residues. Germline V gene sequence: CDR1 MGHRA, CDR2 YSYEKL. Losses at the gene ends were 4 bases for V and 4 bases for J; bases not matched to a gene: 10. The CDR3 sequence is CASSPQAGTPYNEQFF. Here the CDR3 DNA reads TGCGCCAGCAGCCCCCAAGCGGGAACTCCTTACAATGAGCAGTTCTTC.

This clonotype showed up just a few times. V is TRBV29-1 and J is TRBJ1-2; 11 nucleotides align to TRBD1. The CDR3 spans 15 residues. Trimming removed 4 bases from V and 4 bases from J; junction bases left unmatched: 8. The V gene's germline CDR1 is SQVTM and CDR2 ANQGSEA. Written as DNA, the CDR3 is TGCAGCGTTGCAGTTGGACAGGGGGCCGTCTATGGCTACACCTTC. Its translation: CSVAVGQGAVYGYTF.

The genes are TRBV4-1 and TRBJ2-1; 11 bases line up with TRBD2. The CDR3 loop spans 16 amino acids. Germline CDR1 is MGHRA and CDR2 is YSYEKL. V shed 4 bases and J 9 bases; nucleotides not matched to a gene: 11. The CDR3 DNA is TGCGCCAGCAGCCTCGACTTTAGCGGGGGGGCGGGTGAGCAGTTCTTC. Residues: CASSLDFSGGAGEQFF.

The chain links TRBV29-1 to TRBJ2-5, with D uncertain. Between the trimmed V and J ends, which lost 7 bases and 10 bases, there was a span of 16 bases. In germline, CDR1 is SQVTM, CDR2 ANQGSEA. The CDR3 loop spans 11 amino acids. CDR3 loop: CSAWAPRGQYF. In nucleotides, the CDR3 is TGCAGCGCCTGGGCCCCGAGAGGCCAGTACTTC.

Here the CDR3 reads CASSSLLAGGLGGELFF. DNA of the CDR3: TGCGCCAGCAGCTCGCTACTAGCGGGGGGGCTCGGCGGGGAGCTGTTTTTT. V usage is TRBV5-1 and J usage is TRBJ2-2; 13 nucleotides match TRBD2. CDR1 is SGHRS and CDR2 is YFSETQ in the germline V gene. The CDR3 totals 17 residues. Trimming cost V 3 bases and J 7 bases; bases outside gene matches: 9.

The V and J genes are TRBV29-1 and TRBJ2-1; 11 bases are shared with TRBD2. CDR1 and CDR2 (germline): SQVTM, ANQGSEA. The CDR3 length is 15 residues. Trimming cost V 3 bases and J 7 bases; bases outside gene matches: 8. The DNA for the CDR3 is TGCAGCGTTGAGCGCACTAGCGGGAGTAGGAATGAGCAGTTCTTC. Its translation is CSVERTSGSRNEQFF.

The CDR3 region has the DNA TGTGCCAGCAGCCGGAGTGGTTCGGGTACGCAGTATTTT. Translated, it gives CASSRSGSGTQYF. The V and J genes are TRBV6-1 and TRBJ2-3; D is undetermined. Trimming stripped 6 bases from V and 8 bases from J, with 15 bases between. The CDR3 has 13 amino acids. In germline, CDR1 is MNHNS, CDR2 SASEGT.

This clonotype turned up a few times. The chain joins TRBV3-1 to TRBJ2-1, with D possibly being TRBD2 (6 bases). Germline CDR1 is LGHDT and CDR2 is YNNKEL (reference sequence). The V and J ends lost 4 bases and 10 bases respectively, with 11 bases between them. The length of the CDR3 is 12 residues. CDR3 sequence: CASSPAGGEQFF. Written as DNA, the CDR3 is TGTGCCAGCAGCCCTGCCGGGGGAGAGCAGTTCTTC.